This TCR beta chain was captured in a study of blood T cell repertoires in COVID-19. Using immunoSEQ multiplex PCR, the repertoire was profiled, and TCRdb retains in-frame clones only, with some absent. Among roughly 140,000 clones listed, roughly 90% were seen once. The sequence derives from a human donor in a cohort sampled during active COVID-19. The sequenced sample consisted of peripheral blood.

The CDR3 region has the DNA TGTGCCAGCAGCTCGGCCCCCCAGGGGATGGGGGAGACCCAGTACTTC. This translates into CASSSAPQGMGETQYF. This chain links TRBV7-2 with TRBJ2-5; D might be TRBD1 (6 bases). This CDR3 is built from 16 residues. Germline assignment: CDR1 SGHTA and CDR2 FQGNSA. V was shortened by 4 bases and J by 5 bases, with 20 bases between the two germline ends.